A single sample gave rise to the 24 T cell receptor beta chains below, sequenced in a study of identical twins. Each CDR3 protein is one row after TCRdb ran MiXCR on the 5' RACE reads. The table includes some 210,000 distinct CDR3 sequences, more than 15% detected once. These data also formed part of another study, on T cells expressing NK-cell markers.

Material for sequencing was CD8+ T cells sorted from blood. The receptors were sampled from a woman in her late teens or twenties in good health.

The chain uses TRBV12-3 or TRBV12-4 and TRBJ2-7; D is possibly TRBD2 (5 bases). V dropped 3 bases and J dropped 3 bases, with 12 bases sitting between them. The CDR3 has 14 residues. The CDR3 sequence is CASSFLANNYEQYF. The CDR3 nucleotides read TGTGCCAGCAGTTTCCTAGCCAACAACTACGAGCAGTACTTC.

This clonotype was found a few times. This chain joins TRBV4-3 and TRBJ2-7; D not resolved. Trimming stripped 1 base from V and 3 bases from J, with 10 bases between. Germline V gene sequence: CDR1 LGHNA, CDR2 YSLEER. There are 14 residues in the CDR3. As DNA, the CDR3 is TGCGCCAGCAGCCAAGGGGCTTCCTTCTACGAGCAGTACTTC. This codes for CASSQGASFYEQYF.

The CDR3: CASSLRTGWDEQFF. DNA of the CDR3: TGCGCCAGCAGCCTCCGGACAGGGTGGGATGAGCAGTTCTTC. J is TRBJ2-1 and V is TRBV5-1; 8 bases are shared with TRBD1. The germline V gene encodes CDR1 SGHRS and CDR2 YFSETQ. There are 14 residues in the CDR3. Losses at the gene ends were 4 bases for V and 8 bases for J; bases not matched to a gene: 8.

This clonotype was picked up many times. The V gene is TRBV7-9, the J gene TRBJ2-3, with TRBD1 as a possible D gene (6 bases). CDR1 is SEHNR and CDR2 is FQNEAQ in the germline V gene (reference sequence). With 4 bases removed from V and 0 bases from J, the gap between germline ends came to 14 bases. This CDR3 is 16 amino acids long. CDR3 loop: CASSSTGPPSTDTQYF. The CDR3 nucleotides are TGTGCCAGCAGCTCCACAGGGCCACCTAGCACAGATACGCAGTATTTT.

The chain is built from TRBV7-9 and TRBJ2-7, with a possible D match to TRBD1 (6 bases). Per the germline V gene, CDR1 is SEHNR and CDR2 is FQNEAQ (reference sequence). CDR3 size: 16 residues. Trimming shortened V by 5 bases and J by 3 bases, and 20 bases separated the two germline ends. The CDR3 region has the DNA TGTGCCAGCAGCCCCAGTCGGTCGAGGACAGACTACGAGCAGTACTTC. This sequence encodes CASSPSRSRTDYEQYF.

This clonotype was observed a handful of times. CDR3 bases: TGTGCCAGCAGTCCAGGGAATTCACCCCTCCACTTT. This sequence encodes CASSPGNSPLHF. The rearrangement links TRBV7-2 to TRBJ1-6, with a possible D match to TRBD1 (5 bases). Trimming shortened V by 6 bases and J by 7 bases, and 7 bases separated the two germline ends. Germline-derived CDR1 and CDR2 are SGHTA and FQGNSA. The CDR3 has 12 amino acids. Using reference TRBV7-2 and TRBJ1-6 for the parts outside the CDR3, the full variable domain is GAGVSQSPSNKVTEKGKDVELRCDPISGHTALYWYRQSLGQGLEFLIYFQGNSAPDKSGLPSDRFSAERTGGSVSTLTIQRTQQEDSAVYLCASSPGNSPLHFGNGTRLTVT.

The chain carries TRBV12-3 or TRBV12-4 and TRBJ2-3; TRBD1 might be the D (5 bases). Trimming took off 6 bases at V and 5 bases at J, with 9 bases between the two ends. This CDR3 is 12 amino acids long. The CDR3 loop reads CASSYTGDTQYF. CDR3 coding DNA: TGTGCCAGCAGCTACACAGGAGATACGCAGTATTTT.

The V gene is TRBV27, the J gene TRBJ2-3, with D unclear. The germline V gene encodes CDR1 MNHEY and CDR2 SMNVEV (reference sequence). There are 14 residues in the CDR3. V was shortened by 2 bases and J by 6 bases, with 12 bases between the two germline ends. The CDR3 spells CASSLPGVADTQYF. The CDR3 DNA is TGTGCCAGCAGTTTACCAGGTGTCGCGGATACGCAGTATTTT.

This clonotype was detected many times. The rearrangement joins TRBV7-8 to TRBJ2-7, with 9 bases fitting TRBD1. CDR1 SGHVS and CDR2 FQNEAQ come from the germline V gene. The J segment lost 6 bases and the V segment lost 3 bases, leaving 6 bases of the junction unmatched. CDR3 length: 14 amino acids. In DNA form, the CDR3 reads TGTGCCAGCAGCTTGGCGGGACAGGGTTCCGAGCAGTACTTC. This gives the protein CASSLAGQGSEQYF.

The chain has TRBV10-2 and TRBJ2-7, with TRBD2 as a possible D gene (6 bases). Germline lookup yields CDR1 WSHSY and CDR2 SAAADI. Trimming took 6 bases from V and 7 from J, leaving 10 bases between them. This CDR3 region has 11 residues. In nucleotides, the CDR3 is TGCGCCAGCAGCAATGGGGGGGAGCAGTACTTC. Its translation: CASSNGGEQYF.

This sequence joins TRBV7-8 and TRBJ2-7; D perhaps matches TRBD2 (5 bases). Trimming stripped 8 bases from V and 4 bases from J, with 15 bases between. CDR1 and CDR2 (germline): SGHVS, FQNEAQ. The CDR3 loop spans 13 amino acids. In DNA, the CDR3 is TGTGCCAGCCACGGACCCGGGGAATACGAGCAGTACTTC. Its translation: CASHGPGEYEQYF.

This chain joins TRBV6-5 and TRBJ2-1; D unclear. Germline assignment: CDR1 MNHEY and CDR2 SVGAGI. V was trimmed by 0 bases and J by 9 bases, leaving 9 bases between them. The CDR3 extends over 13 amino acids. CDR3 coding DNA: TGTGCCAGCAGTTACTCGAGTATGCGTGAGCAGTTCTTC. Its translation: CASSYSSMREQFF.

The chain carries TRBV9 and TRBJ2-6, with D unresolved. V gave up 3 bases and J gave up 0 bases, with 1 base separating them. Germline assignment: CDR1 SGDLS and CDR2 YYNGEE. This CDR3 contains 13 residues. The CDR3 here is CASSDSGANVLTF. CDR3 nucleotide sequence: TGTGCCAGCAGCGACTCTGGGGCCAACGTCCTGACTTTC.

At least ten counts were recorded for this clonotype. The chain combines TRBV7-8 with TRBJ2-7; no firm D call. Trimming stripped 0 bases from V and 6 bases from J, with 6 bases between. The CDR3 runs to 12 residues. Germline loops: CDR1 SGHVS, CDR2 FQNEAQ. The CDR3: CASSLAGGEQYF. In nucleotides, the CDR3 is TGTGCCAGCAGCTTAGCCGGCGGCGAGCAGTACTTC.

There are many counts of this clonotype. The chain is built from TRBV27 and TRBJ2-1; 11 nucleotides match TRBD1. Per the germline V gene, CDR1 is MNHEY and CDR2 is SMNVEV (reference sequence). The CDR3 is 14 residues long. V trimming: 10 bases; J trimming: 3 bases; junction bases outside the gene matches: 5. The CDR3 sequence is CATGQGAVYNEQFF. CDR3 sequence (DNA): TGTGCCACTGGACAGGGGGCTGTCTACAATGAGCAGTTCTTC.

The chain is built from TRBV11-2 and TRBJ2-1, with TRBD2 as a possible D gene (6 bases). Germline lookup yields CDR1 SGHAT and CDR2 FQNNGV. The length of the CDR3 is 16 residues. Trimming took 5 bases from V and 0 from J, leaving 14 bases between them. DNA for the CDR3: TGTGCCAGCAGCGAAGATGGGGGACTCTCCTACAATGAGCAGTTCTTC. Encoded protein: CASSEDGGLSYNEQFF.

This chain connects TRBV20-1 to TRBJ2-1; D is unclear. In germline, CDR1 is DFQATT, CDR2 SNEGSKA (reference sequence). Trimming removed 2 bases from V and 9 bases from J, with 11 bases in between. This CDR3 region has 12 residues. As DNA, the CDR3 is TGCAGTGCTAGACTGGGTATTGGTGAGCAGTTCTTC. It encodes CSARLGIGEQFF.

The chain is built from TRBV3-1 and TRBJ2-2, with 7 bases that match TRBD1. V shed 1 base, J shed 4 bases, and the junction held 6 bases outside the gene matches. CDR3 size: 16 residues. CDR1 is LGHDT and CDR2 is YNNKEL in the germline V gene (reference sequence). As DNA, the CDR3 is TGTGCCAGCAGCCAAGGGGACAGTTCGCTCACCGGGGAGCTGTTTTTT. Protein: CASSQGDSSLTGELFF.

This clonotype occurred a few times. The chain employs TRBV29-1 and TRBJ2-1, with D possibly called TRBD1 or TRBD2 (5 bases each). In germline, CDR1 is SQVTM, CDR2 ANQGSEA. V lost 6 bases and J lost 4, with 16 bases in between. This CDR3 spans 14 amino acids. CDR3 bases: TGCAGCGTCCCCGGGACCATAAGATACAATGAGCAGTTCTTC. Amino acid sequence: CSVPGTIRYNEQFF.

The V and J genes are TRBV12-5 and TRBJ2-2, with 7 bases lining up with TRBD2. This CDR3 has 18 residues. Germline V CDR1 and CDR2: LGHNT, FRNRAP. The CDR3: CASSTYPRASGNTGELFF. CDR3 sequence (DNA): TGTGCCTCCTCCACCTACCCTCGGGCTAGCGGGAACACCGGGGAGCTGTTTTTT.

The CDR3 is CASSYSAGSSEQFF. As DNA, the CDR3 is TGTGCCAGCAGTTACTCAGCGGGATCGAGTGAGCAGTTCTTC. The rearrangement joins TRBV6-5 to TRBJ2-1; 7 nucleotides agree with TRBD2. The CDR3 totals 14 residues. The J segment lost 9 bases and the V segment lost 0 bases, leaving 5 bases of the junction unmatched. Per germline, CDR1 MNHEY and CDR2 SVGAGI.

V usage is TRBV12-3 or TRBV12-4 and J usage is TRBJ2-5, with 8 nucleotides matching TRBD2. J lost 5 bases, V lost 8 bases, and 16 bases had no gene match. The CDR3 is made up of 16 amino acids. This CDR3 reads CASAPGGGLAYETQYF. The DNA of the CDR3 is TGTGCCAGCGCACCGGGCGGCGGACTAGCATATGAGACCCAGTACTTC.

This clonotype turned up a few times. The chain couples TRBV29-1 to TRBJ2-6, with 14 positions matching TRBD2. Germline V gene lookup returns CDR1 SQVTM and CDR2 ANQGSEA. The junction had 4 bases not matched to a gene; V was cut back by 5 bases and J by 4 bases. The CDR3 covers 16 residues. CDR3 loop: CSVRTSGRSGANVLTF. As DNA, the CDR3 is TGCAGCGTTCGGACTAGCGGGAGGTCCGGGGCCAACGTCCTGACTTTC.

This rearrangement joins TRBV27 to TRBJ1-6; D is unclear. CDR1 is MNHEY and CDR2 is SMNVEV in the germline V gene (reference sequence). The CDR3 covers 10 residues. Trimming pared 11 bases from V and 14 bases from J, leaving 13 bases between. This chain's CDR3 is CASLLEALHF. CDR3 DNA sequence: TGTGCCTCGCTATTAGAAGCCCTCCACTTT.